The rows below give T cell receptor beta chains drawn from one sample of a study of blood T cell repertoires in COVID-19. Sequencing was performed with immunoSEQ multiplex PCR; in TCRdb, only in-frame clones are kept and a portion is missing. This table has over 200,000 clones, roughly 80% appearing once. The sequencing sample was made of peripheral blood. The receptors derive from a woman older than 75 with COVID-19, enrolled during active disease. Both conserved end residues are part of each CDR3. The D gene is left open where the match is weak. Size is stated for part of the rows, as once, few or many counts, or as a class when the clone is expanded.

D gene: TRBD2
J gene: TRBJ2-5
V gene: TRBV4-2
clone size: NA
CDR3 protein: CASSQDPPAGAETQYF
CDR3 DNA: TGTGCCAGCAGCCAAGATCCCCCGGCGGGAGCGGAGACCCAGTACTTC

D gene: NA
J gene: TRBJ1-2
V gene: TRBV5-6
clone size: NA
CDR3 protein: CASSPLTVNYGYTF
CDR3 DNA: TGTGCCAGCAGCCCCCTGACAGTGAACTATGGCTACACCTTC

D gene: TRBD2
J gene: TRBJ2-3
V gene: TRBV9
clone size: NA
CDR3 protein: CASGPTSGIGTDTQYF
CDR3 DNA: TGTGCCAGCGGCCCGACTAGCGGGATTGGCACAGATACGCAGTATTTT

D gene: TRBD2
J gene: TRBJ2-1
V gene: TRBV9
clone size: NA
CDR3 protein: CASSPPKSGTPYNEQFF
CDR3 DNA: TGTGCCAGCAGCCCACCTAAGAGCGGGACCCCGTACAATGAGCAGTTCTTC

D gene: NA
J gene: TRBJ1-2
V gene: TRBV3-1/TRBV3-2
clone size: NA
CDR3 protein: CASSSRGYGYTF
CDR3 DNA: TGTGCCAGCAGCTCCCGCGGATATGGCTACACCTTC

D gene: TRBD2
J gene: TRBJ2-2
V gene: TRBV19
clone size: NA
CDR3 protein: CASSIGWRGGPRAGELFF
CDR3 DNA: TGTGCCAGTAGTATTGGGTGGCGGGGGGGCCCGCGGGCCGGGGAGCTGTTTTTT

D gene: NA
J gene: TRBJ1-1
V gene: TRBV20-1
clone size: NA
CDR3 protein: CSATLMPVAFF
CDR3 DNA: TGCAGTGCTACTCTAATGCCGGTAGCTTTCTTT

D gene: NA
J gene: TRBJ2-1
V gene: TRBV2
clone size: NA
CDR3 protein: CATGKGAEQFF
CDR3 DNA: TGTGCCACCGGAAAAGGGGCTGAGCAGTTCTTC

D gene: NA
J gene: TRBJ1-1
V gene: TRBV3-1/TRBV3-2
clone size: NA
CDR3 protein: CASSPQIMNTEAFF
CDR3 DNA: TGTGCCAGCAGCCCACAGATTATGAACACTGAAGCTTTCTTT

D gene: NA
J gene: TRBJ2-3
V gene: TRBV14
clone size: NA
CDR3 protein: CASSQGGTLTDTQYF
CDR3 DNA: TGTGCCAGCAGCCAAGGGGGGACTCTCACAGATACGCAGTATTTT

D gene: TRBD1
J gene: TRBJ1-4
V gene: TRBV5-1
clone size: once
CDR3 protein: CASSRFPQGAEIEKLFF
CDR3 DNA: TGCGCCAGCAGCCGCTTTCCACAGGGGGCGGAAATTGAAAAACTGTTTTTT

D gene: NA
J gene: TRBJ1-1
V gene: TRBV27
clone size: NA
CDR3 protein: CASSLGRGAQTEAFF
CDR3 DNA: TGTGCCAGCAGTTTGGGCCGGGGGGCGCAGACTGAAGCTTTCTTT

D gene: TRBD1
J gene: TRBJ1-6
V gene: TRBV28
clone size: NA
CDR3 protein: CASRSRTGANSPLHF
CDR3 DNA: TGTGCCAGCAGGTCACGGACAGGGGCTAATTCACCCCTCCACTTT

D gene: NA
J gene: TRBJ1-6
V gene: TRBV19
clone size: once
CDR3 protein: CASTMEGGYSPLHF
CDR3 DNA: TGTGCCAGTACGATGGAGGGAGGTTATTCACCCCTCCACTTT

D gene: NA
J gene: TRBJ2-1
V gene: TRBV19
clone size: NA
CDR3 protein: CASSISSYNEQFF
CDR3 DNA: TGTGCCAGTAGTATTAGCTCCTACAATGAGCAGTTCTTC

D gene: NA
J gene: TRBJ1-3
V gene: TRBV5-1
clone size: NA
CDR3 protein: CASRGDGTVGGNTIYF
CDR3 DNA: TGCGCCAGCAGAGGGGACGGGACTGTCGGGGGAAACACCATATATTTT

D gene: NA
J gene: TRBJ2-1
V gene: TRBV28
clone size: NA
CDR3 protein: CASSYGSFRNEQFF
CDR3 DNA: TGTGCCAGCAGTTACGGTTCTTTTCGGAATGAGCAGTTCTTC